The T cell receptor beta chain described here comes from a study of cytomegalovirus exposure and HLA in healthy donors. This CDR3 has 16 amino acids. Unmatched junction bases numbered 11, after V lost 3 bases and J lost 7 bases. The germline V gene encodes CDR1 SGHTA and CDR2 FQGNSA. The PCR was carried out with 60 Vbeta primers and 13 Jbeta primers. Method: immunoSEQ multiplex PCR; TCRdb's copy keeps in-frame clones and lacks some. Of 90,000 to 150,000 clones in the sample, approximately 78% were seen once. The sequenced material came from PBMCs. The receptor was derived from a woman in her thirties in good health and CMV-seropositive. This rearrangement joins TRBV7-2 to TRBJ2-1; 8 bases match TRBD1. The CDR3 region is CASSFSPGQGGNEQFF. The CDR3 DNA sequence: TGTGCCAGCAGCTTTTCTCCAGGACAGGGCGGGAATGAGCAGTTCTTC. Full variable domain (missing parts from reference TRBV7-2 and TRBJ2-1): GAGVSQSPSNKVTEKGKDVELRCDPISGHTALYWYRQSLGQGLEFLIYFQGNSAPDKSGLPSDRFSAERTGGSVSTLTIQRTQQEDSAVYLCASSFSPGQGGNEQFFGPGTRLTVL.